Detailed here is one TCR beta chain. The antigen it recognizes is unknown. Base quality data are lacking; no much larger clone is found one base away. Cells with a CD4+CD8-CD45RO-CD45RA+ profile were isolated by FACS and defined as naive CD4+ T cells, and those with a CD8+CD4-CD45RA+CD27bright profile were defined as naive CD8+ T cells. The antibodies used for sorting targeted CD4 (RPA-T4), CD8 (SK1), CD27 (O323), CD45RA (HI100) and CD45RO (UCHL1). This entry comes from a study of healthy donors' naive CD4 and CD8 T cells (dated by TCRdb to about 2015). About the study as a whole: Donors were selected to cover three age groups (20-25, 40-50 and 60-70 years, about six each), with a mean age of approximately 43, and half of the donors were female. Peripheral blood mononuclear cells were collected from roughly 17 healthy, unrelated individuals. To check how TCR variation relates to lineage commitment, the researchers sequenced rearranged TCR alpha and beta chains taken from naive CD4+ and CD8+ T cells. Donors were HLA-typed by sequencing at HLA-A, -B, -C, -DRB1, -DQB1 and -DPB1 using the SBTexcellerator protocol, an ABI3130xl analyzer and SBTengine software. For TCR alpha, a new primer set covering all functional IMGT alpha gene variants was designed, and the rest of the protocol matched the beta-chain workflow. Study-wide conclusions, independent of this receptor: Reportedly, most V and J gene segments showed bias between naive CD4+ and CD8+ cells, and this bias held consistently across donors regardless of HLA genotype. About 13% of the variance in CD4/CD8 propensity appeared to be explained jointly by V genes, J genes and CDR3 charge, in a largely additive manner. The study did not directly address possible repertoire bias arising from homeostatic proliferation of naive T cells. Alpha and beta chains were sequenced in bulk and could not be paired, so combined chain effects were not evaluated. In both chains, CD4+ lineage was associated with a positively charged CDR3, and CD8+ lineage was associated with a negatively charged CDR3.

The trim is 0 bases for V and 4 bases for J, with a gap of 16 bases between the germline ends. The CDR3 sequence holds 17 residues, the cysteine and phenylalanine included. Of all the DNA, just the CDR3 is kept, 51 bases in frame from base 1. The germline V gene (reference sequence) gives CDR1 as MNHNY and CDR2 as SVGAGI. The instrument was a 454 GS FLX Titanium. A previously published linear amplification protocol was used to construct TCR libraries from 500 ng of total RNA. Sequencing was performed on the Roche/454 Genome Sequencer with Titanium chemistry. The original pipeline was this. From 4 or 5 of the healthy donors, a total of under 90,000 rearranged TCR alpha transcripts were sequenced. Duplicate transcripts were dropped, and unique TCR clonotypes were identified by the CDR3 junction according to IMGT nomenclature. Logistic regression in R 2.13.0 modeled CD4 versus CD8 status as a function of V and J genes, with adjustment for donor effects and Bonferroni correction for multiple testing. TCRdb's own reprocessing of the public reads used fastp at Q25 and MiXCR and kept productive beta chains. Identical CDR3 protein sequences are pooled into one entry, listed with their most common genes and DNA. The authors' filters were not applied to this entry. This sample has approximately 180,000 distinct CDR3 sequences in its table, and around 70% of those were observed once. More than 2% of the sample lies in the top ten.

Sequencing used naive CD4+ and CD8+ T cells sorted from blood, pooled from several donors. In light of the paper, this sample's cell subset or site label describes: FACS-sorted naive CD4+ (CD45RO-CD45RA+) and naive CD8+ (CD45RA+CD27bright) T cells. The origin of this receptor is a pool of human donors in good health; the sample pools cells from several healthy donors. The chain joins TRBV6-6 to TRBJ2-1; TRBD2 is possibly the D segment (5 matching bases). CDR3 sequence: CASSYSGLSGVYNEQFF. DNA sequence: TGTGCCAGCAGTTACTCGGGGTTGAGCGGAGTTTACAATGAGCAGTTCTTC.